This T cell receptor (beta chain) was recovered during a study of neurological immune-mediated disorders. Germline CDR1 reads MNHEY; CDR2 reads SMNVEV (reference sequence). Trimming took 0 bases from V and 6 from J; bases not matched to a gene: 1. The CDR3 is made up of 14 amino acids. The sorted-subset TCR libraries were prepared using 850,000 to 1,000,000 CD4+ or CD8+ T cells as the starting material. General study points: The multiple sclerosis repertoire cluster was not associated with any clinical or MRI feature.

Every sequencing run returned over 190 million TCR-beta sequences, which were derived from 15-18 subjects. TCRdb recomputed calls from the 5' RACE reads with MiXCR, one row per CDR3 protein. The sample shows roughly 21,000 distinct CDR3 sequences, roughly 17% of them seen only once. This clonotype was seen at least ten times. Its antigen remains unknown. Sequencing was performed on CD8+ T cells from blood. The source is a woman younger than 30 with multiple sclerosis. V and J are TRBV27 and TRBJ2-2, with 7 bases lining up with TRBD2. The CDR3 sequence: CASSLSRGAGELFF. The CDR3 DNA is TGTGCCAGCAGTTTATCCCGGGGGGCCGGGGAGCTGTTTTTT.